This T cell receptor (beta chain) derives from a study of cytomegalovirus exposure and HLA in healthy donors. Healthy individuals who donated bone marrow served as the donors. Study-wide points: Productive rates of about 87% or about 30% were seen for most TCR beta V segments in an earlier analysis.

A note on this clone: Its antigen is not identified.

The germline V gene encodes CDR1 MNHNY and CDR2 SVGAGI (reference sequence). This CDR3 has 13 residues. Trimming shortened V by 4 bases and J by 0 bases, and 6 bases separated the two germline ends. Primers for the PCR totalled 60 Vbeta and 13 Jbeta. Assay: immunoSEQ multiplex PCR; the TCRdb copy retains only in-frame clones and omits some. Found here are about 190,000 clones, around 77% of them singletons; the top ten hold roughly 1.5%. Sequenced input: PBMCs. The source is a woman aged 18-29 years in good health and CMV-seronegative. This rearrangement joins TRBV6-6 to TRBJ1-1; D gene unclear. In nucleotides, the CDR3 is TGTGCCAGCAGTTCTCGAGTGAACACTGAAGCTTTCTTT. Its protein is CASSSRVNTEAFF.